This is a list of T cell receptor beta chains from one sample in a study of technical replicates of blood from several donors. Only in-frame clones appear in the TCRdb table, and some are missing; sequencing was by immunoSEQ multiplex PCR. The table includes approximately 80,000 clones, roughly 90% detected once. Sequenced sample: T cells isolated from PBMCs. These receptors were collected from a human donor in good health. Both conserved end residues are trimmed from each CDR3.

TRBV27,TRBJ1-5,ASSPYNSGANQPQH
TRBV11-3,TRBJ1-2,ASKPPGLEYGYT
TRBV14,TRBJ2-7,ASSQQQGFYEQY
TRBV4-1,TRBJ1-2,ASSQTGSYGYT
TRBV5-1,TRBJ1-1,ASSLGLGVGSTEAF
TRBV13,TRBJ1-1,ASSLGGQGTEAF
TRBV10-3,TRBJ2-3,AISETGRDTQY
TRBV25-1,TRBJ1-1,ASSQYGGAF
TRBV27,TRBJ1-4,ASSLAANEKLF
TRBV10-3,TRBJ2-1,AISLLESEQF
TRBV19,TRBJ1-4,ASTETGGGTTNEKLF